What follows are 25 T cell receptor beta chains derived from one specimen sequenced in a study of T cells of healthy individuals. MiXCR, applied by TCRdb to the 5' RACE reads, yields one record per CDR3 protein. The table has tens of thousands of distinct CDR3 sequences, 16% seen once; the top ten hold about 4.4%. The receptor source for this set is a human donor in good health.

The chain employs TRBV4-1 and TRBJ1-1; D is perhaps TRBD1 (6 bases). The CDR3 runs to 15 residues. Germline assignment: CDR1 MGHRA and CDR2 YSYEKL. Trimming removed 1 base from V and 4 bases from J, with 13 bases in between. The CDR3 spells CASSQAGGGGTEAFF. In DNA, the CDR3 is TGCGCCAGCAGCCAAGCTGGGGGAGGGGGCACTGAAGCTTTCTTT.

There are a few counts of this clonotype. This chain joins TRBV24-1 and TRBJ2-3; D uncertain. This CDR3 has 14 residues. Germline V gene sequence: CDR1 KGHDR, CDR2 SFDVKD. The V and J ends lost 2 bases and 5 bases respectively, with 10 bases between them. The CDR3 reads CATSDYRREDTQYF. The CDR3 DNA sequence: TGTGCCACCAGTGATTACCGACGCGAAGATACGCAGTATTTT.

V usage is TRBV24-1 and J usage is TRBJ2-5, with D perhaps TRBD1 or TRBD2 (7 bases each). V dropped 2 bases and J dropped 5 bases, with 17 bases sitting between them. CDR3 size: 16 residues. Germline CDR1 KGHDR, CDR2 SFDVKD. In DNA form, the CDR3 reads TGTGCCACCAGTGATTACAGGGGAGGGTCAGAGGAGACCCAGTACTTC. Its protein is CATSDYRGGSEETQYF.

This clonotype has a handful of counts. The chain carries TRBV2 and TRBJ1-5; maybe TRBD1 (6 bases). Germline V gene lookup returns CDR1 SNHLY and CDR2 FYNNEI. The CDR3 consists of 14 residues. V was shortened by 6 bases and J by 0 bases, with 9 bases between the two germline ends. The chain's CDR3 is CASRGAGSNQPQHF. CDR3 nucleotides: TGTGCCAGCAGGGGGGCGGGTAGCAATCAGCCCCAGCATTTT.

This clonotype was seen at least ten times. The rearrangement links TRBV5-6 to TRBJ1-2, with D possibly TRBD1 on 6 matching bases. CDR1 is SGHDT, CDR2 YYEEEE, per germline. Trimming pared 4 bases from V and 8 bases from J, leaving 15 bases between. The CDR3 spans 13 residues. CDR3 DNA: TGTGCCAGCAGCGCGCCGGGGGGCTGGGGCTACACCTTC. Translating it yields CASSAPGGWGYTF.

This chain uses TRBV10-3 with TRBJ2-2; TRBD1 matches 9 bases. Germline V CDR1 and CDR2: ENHRY, SYGVKD. CDR3 length: 14 amino acids. The ends lost 5 bases at V and 5 bases at J; junction bases unmatched: 3. Written as DNA, the CDR3 is TGTGCCATCAGTCCGGGACAGGGTACCGGGGAGCTGTTTTTT. Translated: CAISPGQGTGELFF.

The chain recombines TRBV20-1 with TRBJ2-5; D gene uncertain. Trimming shortened V by 6 bases and J by 7 bases, and 12 bases separated the two germline ends. The V gene's germline CDR1 is DFQATT and CDR2 SNEGSKA (reference sequence). The CDR3 is 11 residues long. The DNA for the CDR3 is TGCAGTGCAAAGACCCGACGGACCCAGTACTTC. It is translated as CSAKTRRTQYF.

CDR3 nucleotide sequence: TGTGCCACCAGTGAGACAGGGAATCAGGCGCAGTATTTT. It translates to CATSETGNQAQYF. The chain carries TRBV24-1 and TRBJ2-3; TRBD1 matches 7 bases. This CDR3 spans 13 amino acids. The germline gives CDR1 KGHDR, CDR2 SFDVKD. The V and J ends lost 4 bases and 10 bases, in that order; junction bases with no gene match: 7.

The chain recombines TRBV11-3 with TRBJ2-1; 8 nucleotides match TRBD2. With 5 bases clipped from V and 6 bases from J, the junction kept 9 bases outside the gene matches. Per germline, CDR1 SGHNT and CDR2 YENEEA. The CDR3 runs to 15 residues. The CDR3 DNA reads as TGTGCCAGCAGCCCTAGCGGGCGCCGAGGCAATGAGCAGTTCTTC. Translated: CASSPSGRRGNEQFF.

This clonotype has at least ten counts. V and J are TRBV10-2 and TRBJ2-1, with 9 bases lining up with TRBD2. The CDR3 is 14 residues long. Germline assignment: CDR1 WSHSY and CDR2 SAAADI. The trim removed 6 bases at V and 5 bases at J, leaving 5 bases unmatched. CDR3 sequence: CASSGLAMHNEQFF. The CDR3 DNA sequence: TGCGCCAGCAGCGGACTAGCGATGCACAATGAGCAGTTCTTC.

This clonotype was seen ten or more times. V and J are TRBV20-1 and TRBJ2-3, with D possibly called TRBD1 or TRBD2 (5 bases each). This CDR3 has 15 residues. The germline CDR1 and CDR2 sequences are DFQATT and SNEGSKA (reference sequence). Trimming took off 0 bases at V and 2 bases at J, with 12 bases between the two ends. CDR3 coding DNA: TGCAGTGCTAGAGACCGAGGGACCTACACAGATACGCAGTATTTT. This gives the protein CSARDRGTYTDTQYF.

Relative to its sample, this clonotype is medium-sized. The V call is TRBV20-1, the J call TRBJ1-2; D unclear. V dropped 5 bases and J dropped 6 bases, with 7 bases sitting between them. Germline V gives CDR1 DFQATT, CDR2 SNEGSKA (reference sequence). This CDR3 contains 10 residues. The CDR3 protein is CSAGVDGYTF. The CDR3 coding sequence is TGCAGTGCTGGGGTCGATGGCTACACCTTC.

This clonotype was counted only a few times. The chain is built from TRBV11-2 and TRBJ2-3; TRBD2 might be the D (5 bases). The V gene's germline CDR1 is SGHAT and CDR2 FQNNGV. V lost 4 bases and J lost 6, with 14 bases in between. CDR3 length equals 14 residues. CDR3 coding DNA: TGTGCCAGCAGCTCCGAGGACTGGACCGATACGCAGTATTTT. Its translation: CASSSEDWTDTQYF.

About this clonotype itself: The junction shows a germline mismatch at one end, possibly a read error. J is TRBJ2-7 and V is TRBV18, with TRBD1 identical over 7 bases. Germline CDR1 is KGHSH and CDR2 is LQKENI. The CDR3 length is 13 residues. The CDR3 DNA is TGTGCCAGTTCACAGGGGCGCGAGTACGAGCAGTACTTC. It yields the protein CASSQGREYEQYF.

This clonotype showed up just a few times. The gene calls are TRBV7-9 and TRBJ1-1; tentatively, D is TRBD1 (6 bases). This CDR3 spans 15 amino acids. V gave up 2 bases and J gave up 0 bases, with 10 bases separating them. Germline V gene lookup returns CDR1 SEHNR and CDR2 FQNEAQ (reference sequence). CDR3 coding DNA: TGTGCCAGCAGCTTAATCGGGGGGCTGAACACTGAAGCTTTCTTT. Translation gives CASSLIGGLNTEAFF. The full variable domain, in which reference TRBV7-9 and TRBJ1-1 provide the parts outside the CDR3, is DTGVSQNPRHKITKRGQNVTFRCDPISEHNRLYWYRQTLGQGPEFLTYFQNEAQLEKSRLLSDRFSAERPKGSFSTLEIQRTEQGDSAMYLCASSLIGGLNTEAFFGQGTRLTVV.

This clonotype showed up just a few times. V usage is TRBV29-1 and J usage is TRBJ1-1; D remains unclear. This CDR3 is built from 14 residues. The germline gives CDR1 SQVTM, CDR2 ANQGSEA. Trimming cost V 3 bases and J 0 bases, with 11 bases left between them. The CDR3 region is CSVEVQIMNTEAFF. The DNA of the CDR3 is TGCAGCGTTGAGGTCCAGATCATGAACACTGAAGCTTTCTTT.

In its sample, this clonotype ranks as medium-sized. The chain couples TRBV4-1 to TRBJ2-7, with D perhaps TRBD1 (6 bases). The CDR3 consists of 15 residues. CDR1 is MGHRA, CDR2 YSYEKL, per germline. Between the trimmed V and J ends, which lost 2 bases and 2 bases, there was a span of 13 bases. The CDR3 region has the DNA TGCGCCAGCAGCCAAACAGGGTCGCCCACCTACGAGCAGTACTTC. Encoded protein: CASSQTGSPTYEQYF.

On this clonotype itself: A much larger clone is a single base away; this may be a read error. The chain uses TRBV7-9 and TRBJ1-1; D might be TRBD1 (6 bases). The CDR3 is made up of 13 amino acids. Deletions cut 6 bases from V and 3 bases from J, with 11 bases between. The germline V gene has CDR1 SEHNR and CDR2 FQNEAQ (reference sequence). CDR3 bases: TGTGCCAGCAGTCCCTACAGGGACACTGAAGCTTTCTTT. Residues: CASSPYRDTEAFF.

This chain uses TRBV5-4 with TRBJ1-4; D remains ambiguous. The CDR3 is made up of 15 amino acids. V lost 2 bases and J 3 bases, leaving 11 bases between the germline ends. Germline assignment: CDR1 SGHNT and CDR2 YYREEE (reference sequence). CDR3 in DNA: TGTGCCAGCAGCTTACCGGGGTCGGCTAATGAAAAACTGTTTTTT. This encodes CASSLPGSANEKLFF.

This clonotype was counted only a few times. The genes are TRBV5-1 and TRBJ1-6; 7 bases line up with TRBD1. The CDR3 spans 14 residues. Germline CDR1 reads SGHRS; CDR2 reads YFSETQ. The V gene end was trimmed by 3 bases and the J gene end by 6 bases; junction bases not matched to a gene: 3. As DNA, the CDR3 is TGCGCCAGCAGCTCCGGGACAGCTAATTCACCCCTCCACTTT. Translating gives CASSSGTANSPLHF.

This clonotype was picked up many times. CDR3 protein: CASSEVGGLGTEAFF. CDR3 in DNA: TGTGCCAGCAGTGAGGTCGGAGGGTTGGGCACTGAAGCTTTCTTT. The gene calls are TRBV2 and TRBJ1-1; D unclear. Per germline, CDR1 SNHLY and CDR2 FYNNEI. The CDR3 contains 15 residues. V dropped 3 bases and J dropped 4 bases, with 15 bases sitting between them.

This clonotype was seen repeatedly, ten times or more. The chain employs TRBV12-3 or TRBV12-4 and TRBJ2-1, with D unresolved. There are 13 residues in the CDR3. V lost 4 bases to trimming and J lost 0 bases, with 4 bases between them. Here the CDR3 DNA reads TGTGCCAGCAGTTCAGCCTCCTACAATGAGCAGTTCTTC. Translating gives CASSSASYNEQFF.

The chain couples TRBV5-1 to TRBJ2-4, with D unresolved. Germline lookup yields CDR1 SGHRS and CDR2 YFSETQ. The CDR3 has 11 residues. V lost 3 bases, J lost 5 bases, and 3 bases lay in between. The CDR3 region is CASSSENIQYF. CDR3 sequence (DNA): TGCGCCAGCAGCTCGGAAAACATTCAGTACTTC.

This clonotype has ten or more counts. The chain joins TRBV28 to TRBJ2-7; TRBD2 aligns across 7 bases. Unmatched junction bases numbered 6, after V lost 2 bases and J lost 5 bases. The germline gives CDR1 MDHEN, CDR2 SYDVKM. The CDR3 spans 14 residues. The CDR3 DNA sequence: TGTGCCAGCAGTTTAGGGCAGGGAGGGAACGAGCAGTACTTC. Its translation is CASSLGQGGNEQYF.

There are a few counts of this clonotype. The chain links TRBV29-1 to TRBJ1-6, with a possible D match to TRBD1 (6 bases). The CDR3 is made up of 13 amino acids. Trimming left V 7 bases short and J 11 bases short, with 18 bases between. CDR1 is SQVTM and CDR2 is ANQGSEA in the germline V gene. The CDR3 nucleotides are TGCAGCGCTAGGGAGACAGGCCAGGCACCCCTCCACTTT. Translated, it gives CSARETGQAPLHF.